This T cell receptor beta chain originates from a study of vaccination effects on CD4 cells after COVID-19. Germline V gene sequence: CDR1 SGHTA, CDR2 FQGTGA. The length of the CDR3 is 16 residues. The table came from immunoSEQ multiplex PCR; TCRdb's copy has only in-frame clones and leaves some out. The sample records about 65,000 clones, less than 85% being singletons. Study observations and caveats: Late post-vaccination samples showed marked contraction of infection- and vaccine-induced clones. There was only 1 of 255 vaccine-induced clones in healthy vaccinees that cross-reacted with common cold coronaviruses.

Points on this clone: Its matching antigen is unknown. The junction departs from germline at one end; a sequencing error may be responsible.

After expansion with viral peptide pools in the ViraFEST assay, antigen-specific CD4+ T cells were sequenced. CD4+ T cells were isolated after 10 days of culture. Vaccine recipients, nucleocapsid antibody negative, had no prior SARS-CoV-2 infection. Wells each received around 2 million PBMC, cultured with around 10 IU/ml IL-2 and 9.5 to 10 ug/ml peptides. V is TRBV7-3 and J is TRBJ2-3; 9 bases are a match to TRBD1. This sample comprised CD4+ T cells from PBMCs cultured with HCoV-NL63 spike peptides, obtained before COVID-19 vaccination. The source is a human donor who received a COVID-19 vaccine. CDR3 in amino acids: CTSSPPTGGAGDTQYF. CDR3 DNA: TGTACCAGCAGCCCCCCTACAGGGGGCGCGGGAGATACGCAGTATTTT.